Sequencing of this T cell receptor (beta chain) was carried out in a study of blood T cells in healthy people across ages. Study information: With template switching, about one barcoded beta molecule was captured per two T cells.

All donors came from Russia, were Caucasian and healthy, and spanned ages about 6 to 95. The amount of total RNA extracted per sample was at least 5.5 micrograms. The germline gives CDR1 SQVTM, CDR2 ANQGSEA. The CDR3 sequence is 12 residues long. Together with a sample-barcoded 5' primer, a J-beta primer mix was included in a second PCR lasting about 7 to 11 cycles. Each cDNA molecule carried a tag from a template-switch adaptor that contained 12 random nucleotides. TCRdb analysed the 5' RACE reads with MiXCR anew, one entry per CDR3 protein. The data contain roughly 1.5 million distinct CDR3 sequences, under 55% of them singletons.

Sequenced material: blood. The TCR sequence derives from a woman aged 18-29 years in good health. This chain links TRBV29-1 with TRBJ2-5, with D perhaps being TRBD1 or TRBD2 (5 bases each). TRBJ2-7 explains the end of the DNA better; the J call may be wrong. The CDR3: CSVEGELFEQYF. CDR3 nucleotides: TGCAGCGTTGAGGGGGAGTTGTTCGAGCAGTACTTC.